This T cell receptor beta chain was documented in a study of T cells in Graves' hyperthyroidism and ophthalmopathy. Overall study: Any treatment followed the collection of peripheral blood at initial diagnosis. Study-wide results and limits: From stable hyperthyroidism, ophthalmopathy was separated by a 13 V-J model. Model predictions of ophthalmopathy came a median around 6.5 months before onset.

What was amplified from RNA transcripts were TCR beta CDR3 regions. HTBI primers were employed in a first-round RT-PCR of the TCR CDR3. MiXCR, applied by TCRdb to the multiplex PCR reads, yields one record per CDR3 protein. This sample has 530,000 or so distinct CDR3 sequences; about 24% occur once, and the top ten carry over 9%. This clonotype was recorded at least ten times. Its antigen remains unidentified. This CDR3 has 14 residues. Germline lookup yields CDR1 MNHNS and CDR2 SASEGT. Trimming stripped 1 base from V and 4 bases from J, with 10 bases between. Together with thyroid ultrasound, orbital computed tomography, serum thyroxine and TRAb, clinical symptoms were used for diagnoses.

This sequence joins TRBV6-1 and TRBJ1-1; D gene uncertain. Source material: blood. The TCR comes from a woman younger than 45 with Graves' ophthalmopathy. The CDR3 loop is CASSEDRGGTEAFF. As DNA, the CDR3 is TGTGCCAGCAGTGAAGATCGCGGCGGCACTGAAGCTTTCTTT.